What follows describes a single TCR beta chain. Clones were read by immunoSEQ multiplex PCR, and TCRdb kept only the in-frame ones, dropping some. This table has 65,000 to 90,000 clones, 80% to 90% appearing once. Samples were taken at baseline and on day 1 of cycles 4 and 7. The data derive from a study of OX40 agonist ivuxolimab in advanced cancers. For the study at large: Patients received the agonistic anti-OX40 (CD134) antibody ivuxolimab. Dose-escalation subjects each had hepatocellular carcinoma, melanoma, renal cell or head and neck cancer.

Germline assignment: CDR1 LNHDA and CDR2 SQIVND (reference sequence). The CDR3 has 14 residues. Unmatched junction bases numbered 6, after V lost 9 bases and J lost 6 bases. The J gene is TRBJ2-2, the V gene TRBV19; 11 positions match TRBD1. The material sequenced was CD4+ or CD8+ T cells sorted from blood, taken in a trial of the OX40 agonist ivuxolimab. The TCR was taken from an adult with an advanced solid tumor such as melanoma, head and neck, liver or kidney cancer. CDR3 sequence (DNA): TGTGCCAGCGGTTGGGACAGGGGGGCCGGGGAGCTGTTTTTT. This translates into CASGWDRGAGELFF.